One T cell receptor beta chain is described in this entry. V lost 7 bases, J lost 6 bases, and 10 bases lay in between. The germline CDR1 and CDR2 sequences are LGHNA and YSLEER. The CDR3 is made up of 13 amino acids. The data belong to a study of blood T cell repertoires in COVID-19. As for the study in general: There were acute and convalescent COVID-19 samples, and they came from the United States, Italy and Spain.

Original processing methods: Estimation of nucleated cell counts was performed using reference gene primer amplification. This table comes from immunoSEQ multiplex PCR, and its TCRdb copy is limited to in-frame clones, with some not included. V and J calls and clone size are given by that table; D and trimming were obtained from the DNA. The sample carries about 140,000 clones, around four fifths recorded once. The source of this sequence is a man between 65 and 85 years old who had been exposed to COVID-19. Sequencing used PBMCs or T cells enriched from blood (not recorded which). This chain joins TRBV4-3 and TRBJ1-6; unclear D gene. DNA of the CDR3: TGCGCCAGCAAGGAGGCACGTAATTCACCCCTCCACTTT. The encoded protein is CASKEARNSPLHF.